Sequencing of this T cell receptor beta chain was carried out in a study of blood T cell repertoires in COVID-19. On the study more broadly: T cells, B-cell-depleted T cells, or PBMCs provided the cDNA or gDNA that served as material.

The table lists this clone with a count of one. The ends lost 5 bases at V and 4 bases at J; junction bases unmatched: 9. CDR3 length: 16 amino acids. Germline-derived CDR1 and CDR2 are SSHAT and FNYEAQ (reference sequence). Authors' processing steps: Counts of nucleated cells, estimated from reference gene primer amplification, were obtained. The protocol was immunoSEQ multiplex PCR, while the TCRdb copy is restricted to in-frame clones and leaves out a portion. V and J calls and clone size come straight from that table; D and trimming were deduced from the DNA. Of around 95,000 clones listed, around nine tenths are singletons.

Sequencing was performed on peripheral blood. This TCR came from a human donor in a cohort sampled during active COVID-19. This rearrangement joins TRBV7-7 to TRBJ1-4; 8 positions agree with TRBD1. CDR3 amino acids: CASSPGTGGLNEKLFF. CDR3 in DNA: TGTGCCAGCAGCCCGGGAACAGGGGGTCTTAATGAAAAACTGTTTTTT.